This TCR beta chain was documented in a study of CD39 and CD103 CD8 tumor-infiltrating T cells (dated by TCRdb to the late 2010s). About the investigation overall: Repertoire comparisons were shown for an HPV-positive HNSCC, an HPV-negative HNSCC, an ovarian cancer and a melanoma patient. Repertoires of CD8 TIL subsets defined by CD103 and CD39 were compared with peripheral memory CD8 T cells by TCRbeta CDR3 deep sequencing.

Patients were not receiving therapy at sample collection, though earlier treatments ranged from chemotherapy, radiotherapy, surgery and immunotherapy to none. After thawing, cells were enriched for T lymphocytes using a negative-selection kit, with EpCAM beads added for tumor-infiltrating lymphocytes. Memory CD8 T cells were sorted as CD8+CD4-CD45RA- cells regardless of CCR7 expression. Before analysis, peripheral blood mononuclear cells were isolated on a Ficoll-Paque PLUS gradient and cryopreserved. Populations were sorted to 98% to 99% purity on a FACSAria II, and cell pellets were frozen for TCR sequencing without culture. Genomic DNA was extracted with the DNeasy Blood and Tissue Kit from 10,000 to 100,000 sorted cells per subset. The immunoSEQ service sequenced and mapped the TCRbeta V-J or V-D-J regions, with coverage above 9x for each sample. The paper's processing steps were these. Analysis was restricted to productive rearrangements exported from the immunoSEQ Analyzer platform, and clonality was assessed using the 500 most abundant clones. Repertoire overlap between populations was quantified with the Morisita-Horn similarity index and the Jaccard index. Morisita-Horn similarity between CD8 T-cell subset TCR repertoires was measured in 6 or 7 cancer patients. The table was pulled from immuneACCESS by TCRdb, which kept in-frame rearrangements only. Such tables lose some clones; where checked, under half of the loss comes from unresolved V genes, and the rest has no known cause. That table gives V, J and clone size, and the DNA gave D and trimming. The sample profile shows approximately 5,000 clones; more than 55% of them were found once. The biggest ten clones account for about 12% of the sample.

The germline V gene gives CDR1 as LGHNA and CDR2 as YSLEER. The CDR3 spans 14 residues, from the cysteine through the phenylalanine. Only the CDR3 DNA stays, 42 bases, in frame from base 1. V sheds 0 bases and J sheds 4 bases, leaving 9 bases between their ends. This clone was found a few times. Its antigen specificity is not known. No qualities accompany the bases; no much larger clone lies one base away. Study-wide findings and limitations: DP CD8 TILs appeared to be more oligoclonal than DN and SP CD8 TILs and blood memory CD8 T cells, with roughly 56-86% covered by the top 30 clonotypes. Clonotypes from DN TILs largely overlapped with peripheral memory CD8 repertoires, while clonotypes from DP TILs were only rarely found in blood or uninvolved lymph node.

The chain couples TRBV4-3 to TRBJ1-1; the D gene is unclear. Sequences were obtained from CD8+ T cells sorted from blood. The cell subset or site label, read with the paper, signifies: total memory CD8 T cells (CD45RA-CCR7+/-) from blood or uninvolved lymph node. This TCR was recovered from a human donor with head and neck squamous cell carcinoma. The sequenced DNA is TGCGCCAGCAGCCAAGAGTGGCAGTTCACTGAAGCTTTCTTT. It specifies CASSQEWQFTEAFF.